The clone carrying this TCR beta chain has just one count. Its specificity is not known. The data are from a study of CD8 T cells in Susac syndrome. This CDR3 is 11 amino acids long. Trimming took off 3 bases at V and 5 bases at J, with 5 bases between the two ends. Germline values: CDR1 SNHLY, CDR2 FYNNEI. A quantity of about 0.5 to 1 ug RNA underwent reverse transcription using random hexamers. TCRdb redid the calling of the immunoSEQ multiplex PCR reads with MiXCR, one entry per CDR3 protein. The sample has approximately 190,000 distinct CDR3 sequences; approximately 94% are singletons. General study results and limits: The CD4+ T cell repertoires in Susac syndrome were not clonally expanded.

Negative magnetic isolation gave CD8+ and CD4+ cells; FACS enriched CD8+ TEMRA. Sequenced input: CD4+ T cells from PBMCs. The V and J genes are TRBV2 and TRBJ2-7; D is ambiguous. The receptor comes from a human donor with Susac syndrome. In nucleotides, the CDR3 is TGTGCCAGCAGTGATCCGGACGAGCAGTACTTC. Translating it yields CASSDPDEQYF. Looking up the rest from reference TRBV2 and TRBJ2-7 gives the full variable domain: EPEVTQTPSHQVTQMGQEVILRCVPISNHLYFYWYRQILGQKVEFLVSFYNNEISEKSEIFDDQFSVERPDGSNFTLKIRSTKLEDSAMYFCASSDPDEQYFGPGTRLTVT.